The clone carrying this T cell receptor (beta chain) came up a few times. Its antigen is unidentified. This sample was taken from a study of cytomegalovirus exposure and HLA in healthy donors. PCR employed 60 Vbeta and 13 Jbeta primers. The protocol was immunoSEQ multiplex PCR, while the TCRdb copy is restricted to in-frame clones and leaves out a portion. The profile shows 95,000 to 150,000 clones, roughly a sixth of them singletons. Study-wide results and caveats: For cytomegalovirus status, the classifier reportedly gave diagnoses with high specificity and sensitivity. In vitro, three CMV-associated chains proved specific for CMV antigens. Per published accounts, TCR beta sequences correctly predicted the HLA-A and HLA-B alleles of most subjects. Earlier findings revealed that most TCR beta V segments proved productive either about 87% or about 30% of the time.

Germline V gene lookup returns CDR1 LGHNA and CDR2 YNFKEQ. The CDR3 spans 16 residues. V trimming: 1 base; J trimming: 2 bases; junction bases outside the gene matches: 4. This clonotype was sampled from a female donor in good health and CMV-seropositive. This chain joins TRBV4-2 and TRBJ2-2; 7 nucleotides line up with TRBD1. Input material: PBMCs. CDR3 protein: CASSQAGTANTGELFF. The CDR3 nucleotides are TGTGCCAGCAGCCAAGCCGGGACAGCAAACACCGGGGAGCTGTTTTTT.